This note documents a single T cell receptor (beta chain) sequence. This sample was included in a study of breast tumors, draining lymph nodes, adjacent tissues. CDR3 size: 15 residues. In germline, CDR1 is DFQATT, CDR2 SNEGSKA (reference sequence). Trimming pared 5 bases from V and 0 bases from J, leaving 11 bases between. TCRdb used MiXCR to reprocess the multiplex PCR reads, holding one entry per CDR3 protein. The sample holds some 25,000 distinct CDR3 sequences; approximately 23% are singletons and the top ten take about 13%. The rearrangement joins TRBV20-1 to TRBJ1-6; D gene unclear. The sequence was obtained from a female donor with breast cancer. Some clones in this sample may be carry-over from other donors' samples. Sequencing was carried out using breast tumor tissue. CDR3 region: CSADEWSSYNSPLHF. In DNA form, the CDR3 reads TGCAGTGCTGATGAATGGAGCTCCTATAATTCACCCCTCCACTTT.